Given below is one TCR beta chain in context. Its antigen is not yet known. No base quality information exists; no much larger clone differs at one position. The cysteine opens and the phenylalanine closes a CDR3 of 16 amino acids. The CDR3 DNA has 48 bases and is translated from base 1. CDR1 and CDR2 were assigned from the germline V gene as SQVTM and ANQGSEA. Relative to germline, V is 1 base shorter and J is 1 base shorter, with 14 bases between their ends. This entry comes from a study of blood T cells in healthy people across ages (dated by TCRdb to between 2015 and 2016). Background on the whole study: Template switching captured roughly one uniquely barcoded TCR beta cDNA molecule per two T cells in model experiments. Donors of different ages were randomly distributed across sequencing lanes to avoid experimental bias. Using the same blood draw, the study looked at two additional independent replicas of 1 million unique cDNA reads for two donors, one aged 18 to 30 and the other aged 80 or older. Four age groups were formed from the donors: young (average approximately 15 years), middle-aged (approximately 41), aged (62) and long-lived (less than 85). Using deep sequencing normalized with unique cDNA molecular identifiers, the study measured how TCR beta repertoire diversity changes with age.

The protocol used for the library was 5' RACE. This sample was sequenced with an Illumina HiSeq 2500. A second roughly 7 to 11 cycle PCR used a sample-barcoded 5' primer and a J-beta primer mix. Each TCR beta cDNA molecule received a unique molecular identifier from a template-switch 5' adaptor carrying 12 random nucleotides. Each sample yielded at least 2.5 million CDR3-containing paired-end reads. First-strand cDNA synthesis was performed from all RNA using the Mint cDNA synthesis kit, with priming by a TRBC-specific oligonucleotide. Following uracil-DNA glycosylase treatment, a first 18-cycle PCR with universal primers M1SS and BC2_uni_R was performed on all cDNA. Processing in the source paper ran as follows. For normalization, 1 million high-quality reads, each with a distinct molecular identifier, were randomly selected from each sample. Reads with shared molecular identifiers were discarded instead of being binned into consensus sequences. CDR3 identification, clonotype clustering and error correction used MiTCR with a Q25 quality threshold and the strictest error-elimination algorithm. A nonparametric unseen species model with Euler transformation was used to estimate lower-bound total TCR beta diversity. TCRdb handled the public reads itself, with Q25 trimming in fastp and clone calling in MiXCR, and kept productive beta chains. A single entry per CDR3 protein holds the most common genes and DNA from its merged rows. TCRdb, rather than the study authors, made the V and J calls. The sample table holds 950,000 to 1,200,000 distinct CDR3 sequences, of which about two fifths were seen once. The top ten constitute around 13% of the sample.

What the work shows at the level of the full study, not this receptor alone: Compared with the aged group, the long-lived group had more naive CD4+ T cells, fewer expanded clones and increased TCR diversity, suggesting age selection. Since profiling was done on bulk unsorted PBMCs, naive and antigen-experienced compartments could not be conclusively compared. Because the CMV infection status of the donors was unknown, age-related changes in expanded clonotypes may potentially have been confounded. As age increased, observed TCR beta diversity per million T cells dropped in a roughly linear way, and a significant reduction was already evident by age about 40. Estimates of total diversity based on one million sequenced T cells were considered lower bounds and underestimates. A strong correlation was found between observed TCR beta diversity and the percentage of naive T cells measured by flow cytometry.

The roughly 42 donors, aged roughly 6 to 100 years, were systemically healthy Caucasian individuals from Russia. Each donor gave about 9.2 milliliters of peripheral blood, drawn into EDTA-treated Vacutainer tubes. Ficoll-Paque density-gradient centrifugation was used to isolate PBMCs, with at least 6.5 million per sample. Total RNA, at least 5 micrograms per sample, was extracted from PBMCs with Trizol reagent. For every donor, an aliquot of PBMCs went through flow cytometry to measure the percentages of naive CD45RAhigh/CD27high T cells. The TCR sequence derives from a man in his late teens or twenties in good health. Sequencing was carried out using blood. The chain couples TRBV29-1 to TRBJ1-3, with TRBD1 tentatively as D gene (6 bases match). The CDR3 corresponds to CSVEVPRGRSGNTIYF. The DNA reads TGCAGCGTTGAAGTGCCCAGGGGACGATCTGGAAACACCATATATTTT.